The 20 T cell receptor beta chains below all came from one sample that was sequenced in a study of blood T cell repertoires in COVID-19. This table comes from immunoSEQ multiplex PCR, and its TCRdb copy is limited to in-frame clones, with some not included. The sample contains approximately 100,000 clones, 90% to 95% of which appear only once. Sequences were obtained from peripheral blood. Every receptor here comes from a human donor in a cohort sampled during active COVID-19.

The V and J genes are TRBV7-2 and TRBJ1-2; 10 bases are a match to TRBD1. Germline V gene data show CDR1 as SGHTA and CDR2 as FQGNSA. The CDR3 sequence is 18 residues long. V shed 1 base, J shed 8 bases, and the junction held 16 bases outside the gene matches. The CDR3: CASSLELGQGRRHIGYTF. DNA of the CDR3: TGTGCCAGCAGCTTAGAACTGGGACAGGGGAGGCGTCATATCGGCTACACCTTC.

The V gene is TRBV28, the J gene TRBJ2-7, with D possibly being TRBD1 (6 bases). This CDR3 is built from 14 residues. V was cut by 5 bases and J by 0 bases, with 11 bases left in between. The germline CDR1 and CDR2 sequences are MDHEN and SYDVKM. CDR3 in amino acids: CASSNRDNSYEQYF. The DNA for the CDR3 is TGTGCCAGCAGTAACAGGGACAACTCCTACGAGCAGTACTTC.

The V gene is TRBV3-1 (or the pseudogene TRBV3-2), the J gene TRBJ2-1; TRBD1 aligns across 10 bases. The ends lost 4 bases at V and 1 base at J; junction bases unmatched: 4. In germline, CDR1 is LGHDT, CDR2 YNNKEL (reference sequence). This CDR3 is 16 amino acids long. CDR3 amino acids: CASSRQGAGSYNEQFF. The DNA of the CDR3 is TGTGCCAGCAGCCGACAGGGGGCCGGATCCTACAATGAGCAGTTCTTC.

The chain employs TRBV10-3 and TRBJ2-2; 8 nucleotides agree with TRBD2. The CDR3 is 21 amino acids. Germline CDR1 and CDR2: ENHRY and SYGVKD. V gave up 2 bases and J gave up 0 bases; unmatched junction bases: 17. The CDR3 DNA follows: TGTGCCATCAGTGAGAAGACGATTACGGGACTAGGCAGATCGAACACCGGGGAGCTGTTTTTT. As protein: CAISEKTITGLGRSNTGELFF.

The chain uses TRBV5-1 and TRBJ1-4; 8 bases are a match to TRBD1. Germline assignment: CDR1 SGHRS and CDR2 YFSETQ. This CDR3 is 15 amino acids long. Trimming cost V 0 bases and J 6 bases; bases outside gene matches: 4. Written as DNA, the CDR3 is TGCGCCAGCAGCTTGGCGGACAGGGATGATGAAAAACTGTTTTTT. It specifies CASSLADRDDEKLFF. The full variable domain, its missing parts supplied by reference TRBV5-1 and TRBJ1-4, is KAGVTQTPRYLIKTRGQQVTLSCSPISGHRSVSWYQQTPGQGLQFLFEYFSETQRNKGNFPGRFSGRQFSNSRSEMNVSTLELGDSALYLCASSLADRDDEKLFFGSGTQLSVL.

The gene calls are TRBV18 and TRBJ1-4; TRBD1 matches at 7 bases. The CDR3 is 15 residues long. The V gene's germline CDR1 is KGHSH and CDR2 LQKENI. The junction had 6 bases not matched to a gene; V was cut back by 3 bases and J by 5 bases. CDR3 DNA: TGTGCCAGCTCACCCCGACAGGGTGAGAATGAAAAACTGTTTTTT. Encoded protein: CASSPRQGENEKLFF.

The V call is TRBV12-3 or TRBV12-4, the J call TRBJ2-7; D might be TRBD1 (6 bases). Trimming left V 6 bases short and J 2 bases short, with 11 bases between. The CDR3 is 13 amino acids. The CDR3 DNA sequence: TGTGCCAGCAGCCCGGGACAAACCTACGAGCAGTACTTC. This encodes CASSPGQTYEQYF.

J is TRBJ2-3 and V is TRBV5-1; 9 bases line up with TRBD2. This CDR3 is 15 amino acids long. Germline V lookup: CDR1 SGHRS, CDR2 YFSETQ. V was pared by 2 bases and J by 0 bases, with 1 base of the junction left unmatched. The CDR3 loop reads CASSLSGGSTDTQYF. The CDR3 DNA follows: TGCGCCAGCAGCTTAAGCGGGGGGAGCACAGATACGCAGTATTTT.

The chain's CDR3 is CASSPTAIRLNTGELFF. CDR3 nucleotides: TGTGCCAGCAGTCCGACAGCGATCCGACTGAACACCGGGGAGCTGTTTTTT. The J gene is TRBJ2-2, the V gene TRBV27; possibly TRBD1 for D (5 bases). CDR1 is MNHEY and CDR2 is SMNVEV in the germline V gene (reference sequence). Trimming cost V 5 bases and J 1 base, with 17 bases left between them. The CDR3 has 17 amino acids.

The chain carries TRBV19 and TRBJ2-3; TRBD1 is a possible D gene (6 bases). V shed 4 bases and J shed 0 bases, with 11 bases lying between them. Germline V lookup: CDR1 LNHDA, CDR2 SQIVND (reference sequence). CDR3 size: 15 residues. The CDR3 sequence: CASSNGQLSTDTQYF. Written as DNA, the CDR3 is TGTGCCAGTAGTAACGGACAGTTGAGCACAGATACGCAGTATTTT.

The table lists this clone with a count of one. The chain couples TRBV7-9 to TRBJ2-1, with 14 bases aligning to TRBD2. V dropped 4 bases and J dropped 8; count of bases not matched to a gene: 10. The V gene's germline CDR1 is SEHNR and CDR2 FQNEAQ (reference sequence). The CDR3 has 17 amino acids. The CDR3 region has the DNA TGTGCCAGCAGCTCGTGGGGGACTAGCGGGAGTATCGATGAGCAGTTCTTC. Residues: CASSSWGTSGSIDEQFF.

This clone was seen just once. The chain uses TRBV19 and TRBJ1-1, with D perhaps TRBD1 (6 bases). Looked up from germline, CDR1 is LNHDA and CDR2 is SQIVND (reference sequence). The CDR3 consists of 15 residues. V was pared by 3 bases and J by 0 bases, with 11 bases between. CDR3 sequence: CASSMAGQMNTEAFF. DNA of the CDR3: TGTGCCAGTAGTATGGCAGGACAGATGAACACTGAAGCTTTCTTT.

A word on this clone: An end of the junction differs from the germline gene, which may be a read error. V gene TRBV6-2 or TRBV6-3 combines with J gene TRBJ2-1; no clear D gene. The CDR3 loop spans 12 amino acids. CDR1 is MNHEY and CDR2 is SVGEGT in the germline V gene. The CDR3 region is CASSYPARGVVF. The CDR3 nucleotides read TGTGCCAGCAGTTACCCCGCTCGAGGAGTGGTCTTC.

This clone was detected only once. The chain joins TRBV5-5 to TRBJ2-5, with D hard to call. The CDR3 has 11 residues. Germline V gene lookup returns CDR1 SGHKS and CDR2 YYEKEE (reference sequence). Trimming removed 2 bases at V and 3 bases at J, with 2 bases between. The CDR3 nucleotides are TGTGCCAGCAGCTTCAAAGAGACCCAGTACTTC. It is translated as CASSFKETQYF.

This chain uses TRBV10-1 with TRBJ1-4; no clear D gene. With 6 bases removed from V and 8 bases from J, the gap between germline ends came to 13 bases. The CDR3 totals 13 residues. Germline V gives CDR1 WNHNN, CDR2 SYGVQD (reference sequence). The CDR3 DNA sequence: TGCGCCAGCAGCGAATTTTGTGAGGAAAAACTGTTTTTT. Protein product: CASSEFCEEKLFF.

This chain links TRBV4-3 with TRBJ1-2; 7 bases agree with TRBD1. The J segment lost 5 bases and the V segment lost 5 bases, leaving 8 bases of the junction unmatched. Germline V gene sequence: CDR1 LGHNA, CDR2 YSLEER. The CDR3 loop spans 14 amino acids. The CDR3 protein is CASSYNRDRYGYTF. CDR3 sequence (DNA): TGCGCCAGCAGCTACAACCGGGACAGATATGGCTACACCTTC.

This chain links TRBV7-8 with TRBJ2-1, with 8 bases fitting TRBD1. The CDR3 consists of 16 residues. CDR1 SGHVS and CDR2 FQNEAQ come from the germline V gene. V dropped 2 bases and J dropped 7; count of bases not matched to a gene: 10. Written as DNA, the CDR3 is TGTGCCAGCAGCTTATCAGACAGGGGCGCTTATAATGAGCAGTTCTTC. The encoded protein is CASSLSDRGAYNEQFF.

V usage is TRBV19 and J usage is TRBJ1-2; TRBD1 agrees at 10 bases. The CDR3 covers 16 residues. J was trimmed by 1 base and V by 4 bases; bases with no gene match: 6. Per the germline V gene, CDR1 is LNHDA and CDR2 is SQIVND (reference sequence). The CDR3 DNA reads TGTGCCAGTAGTAGAGGCGACAGGGGGCTTAACTATGGCTACACCTTC. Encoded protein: CASSRGDRGLNYGYTF.

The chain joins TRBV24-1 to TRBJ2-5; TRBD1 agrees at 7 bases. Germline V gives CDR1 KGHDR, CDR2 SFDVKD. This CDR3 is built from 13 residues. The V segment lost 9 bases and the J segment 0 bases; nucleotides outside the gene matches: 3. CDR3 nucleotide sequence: TGTGCCACCCGAGGACAGGACCAAGAGACCCAGTACTTC. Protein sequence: CATRGQDQETQYF.

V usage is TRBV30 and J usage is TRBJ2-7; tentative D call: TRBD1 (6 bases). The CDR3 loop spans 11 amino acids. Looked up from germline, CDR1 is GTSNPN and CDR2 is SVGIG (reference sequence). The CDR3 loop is CVLARGYEQYF. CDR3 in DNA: TGTGTACTGGCCAGGGGTTACGAGCAGTACTTC.